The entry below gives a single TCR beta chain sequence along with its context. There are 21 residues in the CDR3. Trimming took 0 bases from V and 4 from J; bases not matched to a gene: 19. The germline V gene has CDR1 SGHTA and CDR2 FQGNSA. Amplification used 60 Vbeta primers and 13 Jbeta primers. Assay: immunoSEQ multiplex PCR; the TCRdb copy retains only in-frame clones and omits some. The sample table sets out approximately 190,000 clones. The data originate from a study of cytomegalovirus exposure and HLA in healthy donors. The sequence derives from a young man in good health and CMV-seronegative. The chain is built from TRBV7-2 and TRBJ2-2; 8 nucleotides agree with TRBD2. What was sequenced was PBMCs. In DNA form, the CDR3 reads TGTGCCAGCAGCTTAGCCCTAGTTATTAGCGGGGCGGGTGAGGGCACCGGGGAGCTGTTTTTT. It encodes CASSLALVISGAGEGTGELFF.